This note documents a single TCR beta chain sequence. This sample stems from a study of blood T cell repertoires in COVID-19. Background on the study: Specimens from acute and convalescent COVID-19 originated in the United States, Italy and Spain. T cells, B-cell-depleted T cells, or PBMCs supplied cDNA or gDNA.

Assay: immunoSEQ multiplex PCR; the TCRdb copy retains only in-frame clones and omits some. This sample has roughly 180,000 clones, with approximately 84% found just once. This CDR3 has 19 residues. With V trimmed by 2 bases and J by 3 bases, 10 bases remained unmatched. CDR1 is WSHSY, CDR2 SAAADI, per germline. V and J are TRBV10-2 and TRBJ2-1; 13 bases are a match to TRBD2. This receptor was identified in a woman aged 45-65 years with COVID-19, enrolled during active disease. Sequencing input: peripheral blood. The CDR3 coding sequence is TGCGCCAGCAGTGAGCCGTTCACTAGCGGGGGGGCCTACTACAATGAGCAGTTCTTC. It yields the protein CASSEPFTSGGAYYNEQFF.